Below are 32 T cell receptor beta chains sequenced from a single sample in a study of blood T cell repertoires in COVID-19. Libraries were prepared by immunoSEQ multiplex PCR; TCRdb keeps only in-frame clonotypes and omits some of them. Of tens of thousands of clones listed, around 80% were seen once; the top ten hold around 10%. Sequencing used peripheral blood. These receptors all stem from an older man with acute or convalescent COVID-19.

CDR3 sequence: CASSFSDRGLSSYNSPLHF. CDR3 sequence (DNA): TGTGCCAGCAGCTTTTCGGACAGGGGGCTTAGCTCCTATAATTCACCCCTCCACTTT. The chain combines TRBV7-8 with TRBJ1-6; 11 nucleotides align to TRBD1. The CDR3 runs 19 residues. Germline loops: CDR1 SGHVS, CDR2 FQNEAQ. The junction had 7 bases not matched to a gene; V was cut back by 3 bases and J by 0 bases.

The rearrangement uses TRBV7-8 and TRBJ2-7, with a tentative D call TRBD2 (5 bases). The V end lost 1 base, the J end lost 3 bases, and 13 bases lay between the germline ends. The CDR3 length is 15 residues. Germline assignment: CDR1 SGHVS and CDR2 FQNEAQ. Written as DNA, the CDR3 is TGTGCCAGCAGCTTAGGTCTAGCTGAAATCTACGAGCAGTACTTC. Translating it yields CASSLGLAEIYEQYF.

This chain joins TRBV5-4 and TRBJ2-1; D remains unclear. The CDR3 contains 13 residues. The germline CDR1 and CDR2 sequences are SGHNT and YYREEE (reference sequence). Between the trimmed V and J ends, which lost 0 bases and 6 bases, there was a span of 7 bases. CDR3 region: CASSLEPSNEQFF. The CDR3 bases are TGTGCCAGCAGCTTGGAACCTAGCAATGAGCAGTTCTTC.

This sequence joins TRBV3-1 (or the pseudogene TRBV3-2) and TRBJ2-5; D might be TRBD1 (5 bases). This CDR3 has 15 residues. Germline lookup yields CDR1 LGHDT and CDR2 YNNKEL (reference sequence). V was trimmed by 2 bases and J by 4 bases, leaving 14 bases between them. The CDR3 bases are TGTGCCAGCAGCCAACGACGTTGGGGCCGAGAGACCCAGTACTTC. Its protein product is CASSQRRWGRETQYF.

This clone has just a few counts. The J gene is TRBJ2-1, the V gene TRBV7-2; no firm D call. CDR1 and CDR2 (germline): SGHTA, FQGNSA. CDR3 length: 14 amino acids. The V gene lost 1 base and the J gene lost 3 bases, with 7 bases spanning the gap. The CDR3 loop is CASSLDNSYNEQFF. The CDR3 bases are TGTGCCAGCAGCTTAGATAACAGCTACAATGAGCAGTTCTTC. The whole variable domain, filled in from reference TRBV7-2 and TRBJ2-1, reads GAGVSQSPSNKVTEKGKDVELRCDPISGHTALYWYRQSLGQGLEFLIYFQGNSAPDKSGLPSDRFSAERTGGSVSTLTIQRTQQEDSAVYLCASSLDNSYNEQFFGPGTRLTVL.

The chain recombines TRBV2 with TRBJ2-3; possible D gene TRBD2, 6 bases. Germline CDR1 reads SNHLY; CDR2 reads FYNNEI. CDR3 length equals 15 residues. V lost 2 bases and J lost 6, with 15 bases in between. CDR3 residues: CASSENRPGVDTQYF. The CDR3 coding sequence is TGTGCCAGCAGTGAAAATCGGCCGGGAGTGGATACGCAGTATTTT.

The chain links TRBV5-1 to TRBJ1-1, with D unresolved. CDR3 length: 14 amino acids. Per the germline V gene, CDR1 is SGHRS and CDR2 is YFSETQ. Trimming shortened V by 6 bases and J by 1 base, and 13 bases separated the two germline ends. The CDR3 DNA reads TGCGCCAGCACCACCGGGTCATCGAACACTGAAGCTTTCTTT. Translation: CASTTGSSNTEAFF. The variable domain in full, completed from reference TRBV5-1 and TRBJ1-1, reads KAGVTQTPRYLIKTRGQQVTLSCSPISGHRSVSWYQQTPGQGLQFLFEYFSETQRNKGNFPGRFSGRQFSNSRSEMNVSTLELGDSALYLCASTTGSSNTEAFFGQGTRLTVV.

The chain links TRBV13 to TRBJ2-7; D gene ambiguous. The CDR3 extends over 15 amino acids. From germline, CDR1 is PRHDT and CDR2 FYEKMQ (reference sequence). V was shortened by 4 bases and J by 1 base, with 14 bases between the two germline ends. CDR3 protein: CASSSSDGGSYEQYF. The CDR3 nucleotides are TGTGCCAGCAGCTCCTCCGACGGCGGATCCTACGAGCAGTACTTC.

The V gene is TRBV7-7, the J gene TRBJ2-1; the D gene is possibly TRBD2 (6 bases). Trimming pared 5 bases from V and 4 bases from J, leaving 15 bases between. Germline CDR1 and CDR2: SSHAT and FNYEAQ (reference sequence). This CDR3 is built from 15 residues. The CDR3 loop reads CASSRGRGGYNEQFF. In DNA, the CDR3 is TGTGCCAGCAGCCGCGGGCGGGGCGGTTACAATGAGCAGTTCTTC.

The chain joins TRBV7-9 to TRBJ2-7; a possible D gene is TRBD1 (6 bases). From germline, CDR1 is SEHNR and CDR2 FQNEAQ (reference sequence). The CDR3 runs to 13 residues. V was shortened by 1 base and J by 3 bases, with 7 bases between the two germline ends. The CDR3 here is CASSLGRGYEQYV. In DNA form, the CDR3 reads TGTGCCAGCAGCTTAGGCAGGGGCTACGAGCAGTACGTC.

This sequence joins TRBV28 and TRBJ1-5, with 9 bases aligning to TRBD1. The CDR3 totals 15 residues. V was clipped by 6 bases and J by 6 bases; unmatched bases: 9. Germline V gives CDR1 MDHEN, CDR2 SYDVKM. The CDR3 here is CASSPNGQGSQPQHF. For the CDR3, the DNA is TGTGCCAGCAGCCCCAATGGACAGGGGAGTCAGCCCCAGCATTTT. The whole variable domain, filled in from reference TRBV28 and TRBJ1-5, reads DVKVTQSSRYLVKRTGEKVFLECVQDMDHENMFWYRQDPGLGLRLIYFSYDVKMKEKGDIPEGYSVSREKKERFSLILESASTNQTSMYLCASSPNGQGSQPQHFGDGTRLSIL.

For this clone: In the same sample, other DNA sequences code for this CDR3. V gene TRBV7-2 combines with J gene TRBJ2-2, with D possibly being TRBD2 (5 bases). This CDR3 contains 13 residues. The V gene lost 4 bases and the J gene lost 4 bases, with 7 bases spanning the gap. CDR1 SGHTA and CDR2 FQGNSA come from the germline V gene. The CDR3 sequence: CASSSRGTGELFF. CDR3 coding DNA: TGTGCCAGCAGCTCTCGGGGCACCGGGGAGCTGTTTTTT.

J is TRBJ1-5 and V is TRBV2; 7 bases fit TRBD1. V dropped 5 bases and J dropped 10; count of bases not matched to a gene: 8. There are 13 residues in the CDR3. CDR1 and CDR2 from the germline V gene are SNHLY and FYNNEI. This chain's CDR3 is CASSPTGAFPQHF. CDR3 sequence (DNA): TGTGCCAGCAGTCCTACAGGGGCGTTTCCCCAGCATTTT.

The V gene is TRBV10-2, the J gene TRBJ2-7, with 7 positions matching TRBD1. Trimming removed 0 bases from V and 9 bases from J; junction bases left unmatched: 8. Germline CDR1 and CDR2: WSHSY and SAAADI. The CDR3 length is 14 residues. For the CDR3, the DNA is TGCGCCAGCAGTGAGTCGAGAGGGGGCGTCGCGCAGTACGTC. Translating it yields CASSESRGGVAQYV.

The chain joins TRBV20-1 to TRBJ2-7, with D uncertain. Trimming took 3 bases from V and 1 from J, leaving 10 bases between them. Germline V gives CDR1 DFQATT, CDR2 SNEGSKA (reference sequence). This CDR3 has 13 residues. The chain's CDR3 is CSASLHGSYEQYV. CDR3 nucleotides: TGCAGTGCTAGTCTGCACGGTTCCTACGAGCAGTACGTC.

The chain couples TRBV9 to TRBJ1-2; 7 bases line up with TRBD1. V lost 0 bases, J lost 3 bases, and 11 bases stayed unmatched. The germline CDR1 and CDR2 sequences are SGDLS and YYNGEE. The CDR3 length is 17 residues. The CDR3 here is CASSVAPHRGGDYGYTF. The CDR3 DNA follows: TGTGCCAGCAGCGTAGCCCCACACAGGGGCGGTGACTATGGCTACACCTTC. The full variable domain, rest sourced from reference TRBV9 and TRBJ1-2, is DSGVTQTPKHLITATGQRVTLRCSPRSGDLSVYWYQQSLDQGLQFLIQYYNGEERAKGNILERFSAQQFPDLHSELNLSSLELGDSALYFCASSVAPHRGGDYGYTFGSGTRLTVV.

The chain has TRBV7-9 and TRBJ1-1, with D uncertain. The CDR3 is 12 amino acids. Germline lookup yields CDR1 SEHNR and CDR2 FQNEAQ (reference sequence). The ends were cut back, 3 bases at V and 6 bases at J, with 8 bases in the middle. In nucleotides, the CDR3 is TGTGCCAGCAGCTTCGGTCCGGCTGAAGCTTTCTTT. Translated: CASSFGPAEAFF.

The rearrangement links TRBV14 to TRBJ2-3; D is possibly TRBD2 (6 bases). V was clipped by 4 bases and J by 4 bases, with 15 bases between them. Looked up from germline, CDR1 is SGHDN and CDR2 is FVKESK. The CDR3 loop spans 15 amino acids. CDR3 residues: CASSPLWGDPDTQYF. Here the CDR3 DNA reads TGTGCCAGCAGCCCCCTGTGGGGGGATCCAGATACGCAGTATTTT.

This clone was found a few times. This sequence joins TRBV7-9 and TRBJ2-7; a weak D match, TRBD1 (5 bases). Germline CDR1 SEHNR, CDR2 FQNEAQ (reference sequence). Deletions cut 6 bases from V and 4 bases from J, with 19 bases between. This CDR3 has 15 amino acids. The CDR3 loop reads CASSSRQLTGYEQYF. DNA for the CDR3: TGTGCCAGCAGTTCCCGACAGTTGACCGGATACGAGCAGTACTTC.

V gene TRBV5-5 combines with J gene TRBJ1-5; no clear D. Trimming left V 4 bases short and J 5 bases short, with 10 bases between. The CDR3 contains 13 residues. Germline V gene lookup returns CDR1 SGHKS and CDR2 YYEKEE (reference sequence). CDR3 sequence reads: CASSATMDQPQHF. The CDR3 coding sequence is TGTGCCAGCAGCGCCACAATGGATCAGCCCCAGCATTTT.

This sequence joins TRBV4-2 and TRBJ2-5; 12 positions match TRBD2. Germline CDR1 is LGHNA and CDR2 is YNFKEQ. The CDR3 is 18 residues long. V was clipped by 4 bases and J by 2 bases; unmatched bases: 11. CDR3 sequence (DNA): TGTGCCAGCAGCCGAGGGGAACGGACTAGCGGGGCTCAAGAGACCCAGTACTTC. Encoded protein: CASSRGERTSGAQETQYF.

This clone occurred a few times. This chain joins TRBV3-1 (or the pseudogene TRBV3-2) and TRBJ2-1; the D gene is possibly TRBD1 (5 bases). This CDR3 is built from 16 residues. Trimming took off 4 bases at V and 5 bases at J, with 18 bases between the two ends. The germline gives CDR1 LGHDT, CDR2 YNNKEL (reference sequence). The CDR3, as DNA: TGTGCCAGCAGCCTACTTGGGGCAGGGTCAAACAATGAGCAGTTCTTC. This sequence encodes CASSLLGAGSNNEQFF.

The chain recombines TRBV11-2 with TRBJ2-1; 9 bases map to TRBD2. Germline V gene data show CDR1 as SGHAT and CDR2 as FQNNGV. The CDR3 loop spans 15 amino acids. J lost 2 bases, V lost 3 bases, and 2 bases had no gene match. The CDR3 here is CASSLGLATYNEQFF. The CDR3 bases are TGTGCCAGCAGCTTGGGACTAGCAACCTACAATGAGCAGTTCTTC.

This clone was found a few times. The J gene is TRBJ1-2, the V gene TRBV5-1, with D unresolved. The germline CDR1 and CDR2 sequences are SGHRS and YFSETQ. With 4 bases removed from V and 2 bases from J, the gap between germline ends came to 15 bases. The CDR3 extends over 15 amino acids. CDR3 DNA sequence: TGCGCCAGCAGCCCAAAGGAGGGAATAAACTATGGCTACACCTTC. Translating it yields CASSPKEGINYGYTF.

The chain combines TRBV5-1 with TRBJ2-3, with 7 nucleotides matching TRBD1. This CDR3 comprises 15 residues. V trimming: 4 bases; J trimming: 1 base; junction bases outside the gene matches: 6. Germline CDR1 and CDR2: SGHRS and YFSETQ. The CDR3 spells CASSGTAIRTDTQYF. The CDR3, as DNA: TGCGCCAGCAGCGGGACAGCTATTCGCACAGATACGCAGTATTTT.

The CDR3 nucleotides are TGTGCCAGCAGCTTCGGAGGAATGGAGGGGGCCGGAGATACGCAGTATTTT. This sequence encodes CASSFGGMEGAGDTQYF. The rearrangement uses TRBV7-9 and TRBJ2-3; tentative D call: TRBD1 (7 bases). CDR3 length: 17 residues. V was cut by 3 bases and J by 5 bases, with 21 bases left in between. Germline loops: CDR1 SEHNR, CDR2 FQNEAQ (reference sequence).

This chain links TRBV18 with TRBJ1-5, with 7 positions matching TRBD1. This CDR3 is built from 19 residues. J lost 2 bases, V lost 3 bases, and 16 bases had no gene match. Germline loops: CDR1 KGHSH, CDR2 LQKENI. The CDR3 DNA follows: TGTGCCAGCTCACCCACTTTCCGACAGGGAGCCCGGGGCAATCAGCCCCAGCATTTT. Translating gives CASSPTFRQGARGNQPQHF.

J is TRBJ2-5 and V is TRBV10-2, with TRBD2 matching 7 bases. Germline loops: CDR1 WSHSY, CDR2 SAAADI. CDR3 length: 16 residues. The junction had 11 bases not matched to a gene; V was cut back by 2 bases and J by 5 bases. CDR3 sequence: CASSELLGGGAETQYF. CDR3 in DNA: TGCGCCAGCAGTGAGCTTTTGGGGGGGGGTGCGGAGACCCAGTACTTC.

This clone showed up just once. This specimen includes other DNA sequences encoding the same CDR3. This chain joins TRBV5-1 and TRBJ2-5; TRBD1 agrees at 10 bases. Germline assignment: CDR1 SGHRS and CDR2 YFSETQ. The junction had 2 bases not matched to a gene; V was cut back by 4 bases and J by 2 bases. The CDR3 extends over 14 amino acids. The CDR3 bases are TGCGCCAGCAGCCGGGACAGGGGACAAGAGACCCAGTACTTC. Translated, it gives CASSRDRGQETQYF. The full variable domain, its missing parts supplied by reference TRBV5-1 and TRBJ2-5, is KAGVTQTPRYLIKTRGQQVTLSCSPISGHRSVSWYQQTPGQGLQFLFEYFSETQRNKGNFPGRFSGRQFSNSRSEMNVSTLELGDSALYLCASSRDRGQETQYFGPGTRLLVL.

The chain uses TRBV19 and TRBJ1-5, with TRBD1 as a possible D gene (6 bases). The V end was cut by 2 bases, the J end by 1 base, with 12 bases between. CDR1 is LNHDA and CDR2 is SQIVND in the germline V gene (reference sequence). This CDR3 region has 16 residues. The CDR3 DNA reads as TGTGCCAGTAGTATACCAGGGGATCGAAGCAATCAGCCCCAGCATTTT. It codes for CASSIPGDRSNQPQHF.

V gene TRBV3-1 (or the pseudogene TRBV3-2) combines with J gene TRBJ2-1; 11 bases align to TRBD2. Germline CDR1 and CDR2: LGHDT and YNNKEL (reference sequence). This CDR3 region has 14 residues. J lost 10 bases, V lost 5 bases, and 7 bases had no gene match. The CDR3 region is CASSSRLAGYEQFF. CDR3 nucleotides: TGTGCCAGCAGCTCCCGACTAGCGGGGTACGAGCAGTTCTTC.

This chain links TRBV10-2 with TRBJ1-1; D unclear. The CDR3 has 12 residues. Trimming removed 5 bases from V and 6 bases from J, with 10 bases in between. Germline V gene lookup returns CDR1 WSHSY and CDR2 SAAADI. As DNA, the CDR3 is TGCGCCAGCAGTCCGAGACAAGCTGAAGCTTTCTTT. Protein: CASSPRQAEAFF.